This T cell receptor (beta chain) was identified in a study of blood T cell repertoires in COVID-19. Study-level information: Sample material is recorded as cDNA or gDNA derived from T cells, B-cell-depleted T cells, or PBMCs.

The CDR3 is made up of 14 amino acids. Germline assignment: CDR1 MNHEY and CDR2 SVGAGI. V was cut by 6 bases and J by 0 bases, with 9 bases left in between. The authors' processing: How many nucleated cells were present was estimated from reference gene primer amplification. Repertoires were generated with immunoSEQ multiplex PCR, while TCRdb's copy carries only in-frame clones and drops some. V, J and clone size reflect that table, while D and trimming were determined from the DNA. The repertoire holds 63,000 or so clones, with roughly 91% as singletons. Sequencing was performed on peripheral blood. V and J are TRBV6-5 and TRBJ1-5, with D unresolved. This receptor was taken from a man aged 55 to 70 with acute or convalescent COVID-19. For the CDR3, the DNA is TGTGCCAGCAGGGCCACATATAGCAATCAGCCCCAGCATTTT. Protein sequence: CASRATYSNQPQHF.